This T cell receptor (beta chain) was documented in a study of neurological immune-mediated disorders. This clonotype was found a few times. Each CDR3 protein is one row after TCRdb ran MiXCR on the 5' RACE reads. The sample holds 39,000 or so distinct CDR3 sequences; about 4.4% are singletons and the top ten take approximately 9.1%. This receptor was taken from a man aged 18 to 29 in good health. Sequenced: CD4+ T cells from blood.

Here the CDR3 DNA reads TGTGCCAGCAGTACCTGGACATTCCTGGGGGGCTTAGCCAAAAACATTCAGTACTTC. Translation: CASSTWTFLGGLAKNIQYF. This chain links TRBV6-2 or TRBV6-3 with TRBJ2-4; D tentatively reads TRBD1 or TRBD2 (6 bases each). Germline V gene sequence: CDR1 MNHEY, CDR2 SVGEGT. The CDR3 runs to 19 residues. V dropped 5 bases and J dropped 0 bases, with 23 bases sitting between them.